This entry concerns a single TCR beta chain. What it binds is not known. The data were taken from a study of T-cell memory formation after mild COVID-19. Study as a whole: Clustering of TCRs was largely donor specific. The study, taken as a whole, reports: Memory sampled before infection contained some responding clones, suggesting cross-reactive memory joined. Day 15 to 85 contracting clones showed balanced CD4/CD8; day 15 to 37 expanders favored CD4+.

TCRdb re-called the 5' RACE reads with MiXCR, one entry per CDR3 protein. Of 200,000 to 250,000 distinct CDR3 sequences listed, about a sixth are singletons. The sample taken for sequencing was PBMCs or a T cell subset sorted from them (not recorded which). The sequence was collected from a man younger than 35 who had mild COVID-19 (a few samples of this study predate the infection). Cell type and time point are not known.

The DNA of the CDR3 is TGCAGTGCTGATGGAGGAGGGGCCATCACAGATACGCAGTATTTT. It encodes CSADGGGAITDTQYF. J is TRBJ2-3 and V is TRBV20-1, with D perhaps TRBD2 (6 bases). The germline V gene has CDR1 DFQATT and CDR2 SNEGSKA (reference sequence). This CDR3 is 15 amino acids long. V was trimmed by 5 bases and J by 2 bases, leaving 17 bases between them.